This T cell receptor beta chain was recovered during a study of control samples from healthy donors and cancer patients (dated by TCRdb to the early 2020s). The library was prepared using the immunoSEQ multiplex PCR assay. The source is immuneACCESS, and TCRdb retained only in-frame sequences with V and J called. Part of the clones is not carried over; for the studies checked, unresolved V genes explain less than half of this, and the remainder is unexplained. The sample table records 93,000 or so clones; around 89% of these occur just once. 15% to 20% of the sample lies in the top ten. This clone has only one observation. Its cognate antigen has yet to be identified. No much larger clonotype is one base removed from it; base qualities were not supplied. The CDR3 runs 17 amino acids, cysteine and phenylalanine included. Solely the CDR3 DNA is kept, with 51 bases framed from the first base. CDR1 and CDR2 are read off the germline V gene (reference sequence) as GTSNPN and SVGIG. The junction carries 23 bases between V and J, which are trimmed by 4 bases and 5 bases respectively.

The chain links TRBV30 with TRBJ2-2; the best D guess is TRBD2, with 6 bases matching. The sequence derives from a man between 60 and 75 years old with lung cancer. Sequencing used PBMCs. The DNA sequence is as follows: TGTGCCTGGACTACGCAACGTATTGGAGGGAATACCGGGGAGCTGTTTTTT. Translated, this gives CAWTTQRIGGNTGELFF.